Detailed here is one T cell receptor beta chain. The CDR3 contains 15 residues. Germline V CDR1 and CDR2: SQVTM, ANQGSEA. This sample is part of a study of T cells expressing NK-cell markers. TCRdb re-called the 5' RACE reads; every CDR3 protein appears as one record, without DNA. The sample table includes about 550,000 distinct CDR3 sequences. The clonotype comes from a man aged 18 to 30 in good health. The chain links TRBV29-1 to TRBJ2-2; checking the TCRdb D call of TRBD2 is not possible without DNA. Sequencing was carried out using blood T cells: a sorted CD56 or NKG2C T cell subset, CD4+ or CD8+ T cells, or bulk PBMC T cells (not recorded which). CDR3 amino acids: CSVEMLAGGTGELFF.